The following is a T cell receptor beta chain sequence with its context. This sample was included in a study of blood T cell repertoires in COVID-19. This table comes from immunoSEQ multiplex PCR, and its TCRdb copy is limited to in-frame clones, with some not included. Altogether under 200,000 clones are present, around 87% being singletons, with the ten largest covering 0.55% to 0.6%. Trimming removed 3 bases from V and 5 bases from J, with 3 bases in between. The CDR3 is made up of 11 amino acids. This clonotype originated in a man aged 55-75 years with COVID-19, enrolled during active disease. The rearrangement joins TRBV12-3 or TRBV12-4 to TRBJ2-3; D not resolved. Sequenced input: peripheral blood. CDR3 nucleotide sequence: TGTGCCAGCAGTTTGAGAGATACGCAGTATTTT. This sequence encodes CASSLRDTQYF.